This entry is about one T cell receptor beta chain. Measured with immunoSEQ multiplex PCR; TCRdb has only the in-frame clones, and not every one. Among about 240,000 clones listed, roughly 79% were seen once. The data stem from a study of blood T cell repertoires in COVID-19. Study context: The United States, Italy and Spain supplied acute and convalescent COVID-19 samples. From T cells, B-cell-depleted T cells, or PBMCs came the material, which was cDNA or gDNA.

Seattle's enrolled individuals joined amid active infection and were then monitored longitudinally. This clonotype originated in a woman aged 80 or over with COVID-19, enrolled during active disease. Sequencing was performed on peripheral blood.

CDR3 amino acids: CASSPFLGGQTGANVLTF. DNA of the CDR3: TGTGCCAGCAGCCCATTCCTTGGAGGGCAGACCGGGGCCAACGTCCTGACTTTC. V usage is TRBV9 and J usage is TRBJ2-6; tentatively, D is TRBD2 (6 bases). This CDR3 has 18 amino acids. The germline CDR1 and CDR2 sequences are SGDLS and YYNGEE. V dropped 4 bases and J dropped 4 bases, with 21 bases sitting between them.